The clone carrying this T cell receptor beta chain was recorded many times. Its antigen is not known. Building the TCR beta libraries relied on iRepertoire HTBI primers, and CDR3 regions underwent Arm-PCR. Methods used by the authors: Throughout the samples, researchers identified fewer than 80 TRBV and approximately 14 TRBJ segments. TCRdb itself ran the multiplex PCR reads through MiXCR, one entry per CDR3 protein. What appears here as the V and J calls and clone size reflects TCRdb's work, not the paper's. The sample carries 250,000 or so distinct CDR3 sequences, more than 15% recorded once. The junction had 7 bases not matched to a gene; V was cut back by 6 bases and J by 2 bases. CDR3 length equals 15 residues. Looked up from germline, CDR1 is SNHLY and CDR2 is FYNNEI. Noted time point: newly diagnosed GD, antithyroid drugs for less than 3 months. The TCR library was made from RNA extracted from PBMCs.

The sample originates from a study of regulatory T cells in long-lasting Graves disease. Study-level findings and limits: Persistent cases favored TRBV28, TRBJ1-2 and TRBJ2-5.

This sample was shared with a second study, whose subject was T cells in Graves' hyperthyroidism and ophthalmopathy.

Sample: peripheral blood mononuclear cells (PBMCs), taken at new diagnosis, from a patient treated with antithyroid drugs. This chain connects TRBV2 to TRBJ1-5, with 7 nucleotides matching TRBD1. The TCR sequence derives from a woman under 40 with Graves disease. CDR3 sequence reads: CASRAGTGGNQPQHF. The CDR3 DNA sequence: TGTGCCAGCAGGGCCGGTACAGGGGGCAATCAGCCCCAGCATTTT.